This T cell receptor (beta chain) came from a study of Ad26.COV2.S vaccination and SARS-CoV-2 variants (dated by TCRdb to about 2021). Broadly, across the study: Donors in the vaccine arm were drawn from COV1001, a phase I-IIa trial of Ad26.COV2.S in healthy adults that was multicentre, randomized, double-blind and placebo-controlled. TCRbeta repertoire sequencing was used to assess the specificity and breadth of SARS-CoV-2-reactive T cell receptors after Ad26.COV2.S vaccination. A total of roughly 32 samples were included in the TCR-sequenced set, comprising 19 Ad26.COV2.S vaccine recipients, 5 placebo recipients and 8 SARS-CoV-2 convalescent individuals. Trial participants were randomized into five groups of five: low-dose or high-dose Ad26.COV2.S given once or twice, or placebo on both occasions. Throughout the experiments and outcome assessment, investigators stayed blinded to trial group allocation. Ad26.COV2.S was administered intramuscularly at a dose of 5x10^10 or 1x10^11 viral particles, either as one shot or as two shots given 56 days apart. What the work shows at the level of the full study, not this receptor alone: It was noted by the authors that total T cell responses may have been underestimated by the TCR breadth and depth analyses. Comparing responses between vaccine doses or regimens was not something the study was powered to do. Ad26.COV2.S recipients had higher spike-specific TCR breadth than placebo recipients (P = 0.0014). Comparable non-spike TCR breadth was observed between vaccine and placebo recipients, consistent with only spike being contained in the vaccine. After vaccination, spike-specific CD8+ and CD4+ T cell responses were reported to show substantial breadth.

What the treatment or condition label conveys for this sample: roughly 18 received Ad26.COV2.S at low or high dose, single or two shots; several received placebo; per-sample allocation not given. For vaccine and placebo recipients, the sequenced repertoires came from samples collected on day 63 after the first injection. Cohort 1b enrolled fewer than 30 adults aged 18-55 years at a single site in Boston, USA, between 29 July and 7 August 2020. Ad26.COV2.S was a replication-incompetent adenovirus type 26 vector expressing a prefusion-stabilized SARS-CoV-2 spike protein from the original Wuhan strain. Notes on this clone: No antigen is known for it. Per-base qualities were not stored, and no clone one base away is much larger.

The immunoSEQ Assay was used to sequence TCRbeta CDR3 regions. After extraction, genomic DNA underwent amplification by bias-controlled multiplex PCR, followed by high-throughput sequencing. Regarding the original processing steps: To quantify the absolute abundance of every unique TCRbeta CDR3 region, sequences were collapsed and filtered. T cell fraction was estimated by normalizing TCRbeta template counts to usable DNA, which was measured by amplifying reference genes present in all nucleated cells. Repertoire TCRs were annotated as SARS-CoV-2-specific when V gene, CDR3 amino acid sequence and J gene were exactly matched to a known reactive TCR set. MIRA supplied the reference SARS-CoV-2 TCR set, which was filtered for enrichment in COVID-19-positive ImmuneCODE repertoires so that public or cross-reactive TCRs were removed. Drawing on the MIRA antigens, annotated TCRs were analysed further at the level of specific ORF or position within ORF. Depth was the summed frequency of annotated unique rearrangements, while breadth was defined as annotated unique rearrangements over total unique productive rearrangements. Group comparisons of TCR breadth used two-sided Wilcoxon rank-sum tests. Imported from immuneACCESS, the table was reduced by TCRdb to in-frame sequences with V and J called. These copies leave out some clones; in studies compared against another copy, an unresolved V gene accounts for under half, and the cause of the remainder is not known. Clone size and V and J calls were adopted from that table, with D and trimming inferred from the DNA. Across this sample there are roughly 300,000 clones, with 86% seen only once. The ten largest clones take up about 10% of the sample.

From cysteine to phenylalanine, the CDR3 is 16 amino acids long. Here the CDR3 DNA is all that survives: 48 bases in frame from base 1. V gives up 6 bases and J gives up 2 bases, and the segment between their germline ends measures 20 bases. In the germline V gene (reference sequence), CDR1 corresponds to MNHNY and CDR2 to SVGAGI. Sequencing used peripheral blood, obtained in a trial of Ad26.COV2.S vaccine versus placebo. The sequence derives from a person aged 18-60 years who received the Ad26.COV2.S COVID-19 vaccine or a placebo. The chain uses TRBV6-6 and TRBJ2-7; too little of a D gene remains to name it. The CDR3 has the sequence CASSSLAVLRPYEQYF. The nucleotide sequence reads TGTGCCAGCAGCAGCCTGGCGGTCCTGCGGCCCTACGAGCAGTACTTC.